This TCR beta chain was documented in a study of cytomegalovirus exposure and HLA in healthy donors. Turning to the study itself: Within an early data release were around 80 million unique TCRs drawn from HLA-typed donors.

Overall study results and limits: Altogether, 170 or so TCR beta chains were recorded as cytomegalovirus-associated. Being productive about 87% or about 30% of the time was typical of most TCR beta V segments in an earlier analysis. Sequencing likely produced, as an artifact, a cluster of highly shared sequence variants.

CDR1 is SNHLY, CDR2 FYNNEI, per germline. This CDR3 is built from 12 residues. Trimming cost V 6 bases and J 4 bases; bases outside gene matches: 3. It was with 60 Vbeta and 13 Jbeta primers that the PCR ran. Measured with immunoSEQ multiplex PCR; TCRdb has only the in-frame clones, and not every one. The sample shows about 55,000 clones, 65% to 80% of them seen only once. About this clone itself: Its specificity is not known.

The sequence derives from a female donor in good health and CMV-seronegative. The sequenced material came from PBMCs. The V and J genes are TRBV2 and TRBJ2-7; 7 positions agree with TRBD1. CDR3 protein: CASRGQNYEQYF. As DNA, the CDR3 is TGTGCCAGCAGGGGACAGAATTACGAGCAGTACTTC.